The entry below describes one T cell receptor (beta chain). The antigen is not known. These data come from a study of blood T cells in healthy people across ages. Overall study results and limits: Using unsorted PBMCs precluded a conclusive naive versus antigen-experienced comparison. Naive T cell percentage showed a strong correlation with the diversity of TCR beta. More naive CD4+ cells and higher diversity were found in long-lived than in aged donors.

This CDR3 comprises 12 residues. Germline V CDR1 and CDR2: SEHNR, FQNEAQ (reference sequence). With 2 bases removed from V and 5 bases from J, the gap between germline ends came to 7 bases. The second PCR ran about 7 to 12 cycles with a sample-barcoded 5' primer and J-beta primers. Template switching added a 12-random-nucleotide identifier to every cDNA molecule. Each CDR3 protein is one row after TCRdb ran MiXCR on the 5' RACE reads. The sample has about 770,000 distinct CDR3 sequences; under 45% are singletons. The sequenced sample was blood. This chain uses TRBV7-9 with TRBJ2-7; D not resolved. The receptor was derived from a man in his 60s in good health. CDR3 amino acids: CASSLTADEQYF. Here the CDR3 DNA reads TGTGCCAGCAGCTTAACGGCTGACGAGCAGTACTTC.